This T cell receptor (beta chain) was retrieved from a study of blood T cell repertoires in COVID-19. Turning to the study itself: Sources were T cells, B-cell-depleted T cells, or PBMCs; the material itself was cDNA or gDNA.

Only a few counts were recorded for this clone. The V end lost 0 bases, the J end lost 6 bases, and 9 bases lay between the germline ends. The CDR3 consists of 14 residues. Germline loops: CDR1 SGHNT, CDR2 YYREEE (reference sequence). Assay used: immunoSEQ multiplex PCR; TCRdb lists only in-frame clones, some missing. Of 53,000 or so clones in the sample, more than 70% were seen once. The receptor's source is a man between 65 and 79 years old with active COVID-19. The chain links TRBV5-4 to TRBJ2-2; possible D gene TRBD1, 5 bases. The sample consisted of peripheral blood. The CDR3 nucleotides are TGTGCCAGCAGCTTGGGGCAGGGCCCCGGGGAGCTGTTTTTT. Its protein is CASSLGQGPGELFF.